Listed below are T cell receptor beta chains from one sample, sequenced in a study of blood T cell repertoires in COVID-19. Profiled with immunoSEQ multiplex PCR; TCRdb holds only in-frame clones, not every one. Of 110,000 or so clones in the sample, about two thirds were seen once. The sequencing sample was made of peripheral blood. Receptor source: a woman aged 40 to 50 with acute or convalescent COVID-19. CDR3s include the opening cysteine and the closing phenylalanine or tryptophan. A D gene is named only where the DNA matches it firmly. Clone size is given for some rows only: seen once, a few or many times, or a class if the clone is expanded.

clone size: NA
J gene: TRBJ1-6
D gene: NA
V gene: TRBV14
CDR3 protein: CASSQDSSYNSPLHF
CDR3 DNA: TGTGCCAGCAGCCAAGACAGCTCCTATAATTCACCCCTCCACTTT

clone size: NA
J gene: TRBJ2-3
D gene: TRBD2
V gene: TRBV4-2
CDR3 protein: CASSQLPGTSGDTQYF
CDR3 DNA: TGTGCCAGCAGCCAGCTACCCGGGACTAGCGGAGATACGCAGTATTTT

clone size: NA
J gene: TRBJ2-7
D gene: NA
V gene: TRBV23-1
CDR3 protein: CASRVQGLFWGGTYEQYF
CDR3 DNA: TGCGCCAGCAGGGTCCAGGGACTCTTCTGGGGTGGCACCTACGAGCAGTACTTC

clone size: NA
J gene: TRBJ1-5
D gene: TRBD1
V gene: TRBV19
CDR3 protein: CASSWQGTGNQPQHF
CDR3 DNA: TGTGCCAGTAGTTGGCAGGGGACAGGCAATCAGCCCCAGCATTTT

clone size: once
J gene: TRBJ2-1
D gene: NA
V gene: TRBV6-1
CDR3 protein: CASSEEQGEYNEQFF
CDR3 DNA: TGTGCCAGCAGTGAAGAACAGGGAGAGTACAATGAGCAGTTCTTC

clone size: NA
J gene: TRBJ1-5
D gene: TRBD1
V gene: TRBV6-4
CDR3 protein: CASSPDGQGHQPQHF
CDR3 DNA: TGTGCCAGCAGTCCCGACGGACAGGGGCATCAGCCCCAGCATTTT

clone size: NA
J gene: TRBJ1-6
D gene: NA
V gene: TRBV6-1
CDR3 protein: CASSEGPGLGSPLHF
CDR3 DNA: TGTGCCAGCAGTGAAGGCCCAGGCTTAGGCTCACCCCTCCACTTT

clone size: few
J gene: TRBJ2-3
D gene: TRBD2
V gene: TRBV3-1/TRBV3-2
CDR3 protein: CASSYRTSGDFTDTQYF
CDR3 DNA: TGTGCCAGCAGCTACAGGACTAGCGGGGACTTCACAGATACGCAGTATTTT

clone size: NA
J gene: TRBJ1-1
D gene: NA
V gene: TRBV10-2
CDR3 protein: CASSQQGNTEAFF
CDR3 DNA: TGCGCCAGCAGCCAACAGGGGAACACTGAAGCTTTCTTT

clone size: few
J gene: TRBJ1-5
D gene: TRBD1
V gene: TRBV19
CDR3 protein: CATSDRVYSNQPQHF
CDR3 DNA: TGTGCCACCTCGGACAGGGTGTATAGCAATCAGCCCCAGCATTTT

clone size: NA
J gene: TRBJ1-1
D gene: NA
V gene: TRBV28
CDR3 protein: CASSPLGVATEAFF
CDR3 DNA: TGTGCCAGCAGCCCTTTAGGGGTGGCAACTGAAGCTTTCTTT

clone size: NA
J gene: TRBJ1-1
D gene: NA
V gene: TRBV27
CDR3 protein: CASSTLTGPALTEAFF
CDR3 DNA: TGTGCCAGCAGTACCCTGACAGGCCCAGCCCTCACTGAAGCTTTCTTT

clone size: NA
J gene: TRBJ1-1
D gene: TRBD1
V gene: TRBV5-1
CDR3 protein: CASSLYDRDTEAFF
CDR3 DNA: TGCGCCAGCAGCTTGTACGACAGGGACACTGAAGCTTTCTTT

clone size: NA
J gene: TRBJ1-2
D gene: NA
V gene: TRBV6-5
CDR3 protein: CASSPEGLQHYGYTF
CDR3 DNA: TGTGCCAGCAGCCCAGAGGGATTGCAGCACTATGGCTACACCTTC

clone size: once
J gene: TRBJ2-2
D gene: NA
V gene: TRBV12-3/TRBV12-4
CDR3 protein: CASSASKTGELFF
CDR3 DNA: TGTGCCAGCTCGGCTAGCAAGACCGGGGAGCTGTTTTTT

clone size: NA
J gene: TRBJ2-7
D gene: NA
V gene: TRBV7-2
CDR3 protein: CASSFGGTYEQYF
CDR3 DNA: TGTGCCAGCAGCTTTGGCGGTACCTACGAGCAGTACTTC

clone size: few
J gene: TRBJ2-7
D gene: NA
V gene: TRBV6-6
CDR3 protein: CASSSRQGVSYEQYF
CDR3 DNA: TGTGCCAGCAGCTCTCGACAAGGTGTCTCCTACGAGCAGTACTTC

clone size: many
J gene: TRBJ2-1
D gene: NA
V gene: TRBV2
CDR3 protein: CASITGTYNEQFF
CDR3 DNA: TGTGCCAGCATAACAGGAACCTACAATGAGCAGTTCTTC

clone size: NA
J gene: TRBJ1-1
D gene: NA
V gene: TRBV4-3
CDR3 protein: CASSLGRGTKAFF
CDR3 DNA: TGCGCCAGCAGCCTGGGGAGAGGGACTAAAGCTTTCTTT

clone size: NA
J gene: TRBJ1-2
D gene: TRBD1
V gene: TRBV4-1
CDR3 protein: CASSQGQGAYYGYTF
CDR3 DNA: TGCGCCAGCAGCCAAGGGCAGGGGGCTTACTATGGCTACACCTTC

clone size: NA
J gene: TRBJ2-5
D gene: TRBD2
V gene: TRBV7-2
CDR3 protein: CASSLRSGTSGQETQYF
CDR3 DNA: TGTGCCAGCAGCCTCCGCTCCGGGACTAGCGGTCAAGAGACCCAGTACTTC

clone size: NA
J gene: TRBJ1-2
D gene: TRBD1
V gene: TRBV6-1
CDR3 protein: CASSDRTGGGYTF
CDR3 DNA: TGTGCCAGCAGTGATCGGACAGGAGGCGGCTACACCTTC

clone size: NA
J gene: TRBJ2-3
D gene: NA
V gene: TRBV19
CDR3 protein: CASSIARGTDTQYF
CDR3 DNA: TGTGCCAGTAGTATCGCCCGGGGTACAGATACGCAGTATTTT

clone size: NA
J gene: TRBJ1-6
D gene: NA
V gene: TRBV19
CDR3 protein: CASSGQTNSPLHF
CDR3 DNA: TGTGCCAGTAGCGGACAGACTAATTCACCCCTCCACTTT

clone size: NA
J gene: TRBJ1-3
D gene: NA
V gene: TRBV1
CDR3 protein: CTSRPGQGAPSGNTIYF
CDR3 DNA: TGCACCAGCCGCCCGGGACAGGGGGCCCCATCTGGAAACACCATATATTTT

clone size: NA
J gene: TRBJ1-1
D gene: NA
V gene: TRBV25-1
CDR3 protein: CASRGTLNTEAFF
CDR3 DNA: TGTGCCAGCAGGGGGACACTGAACACTGAAGCTTTCTTT

clone size: once
J gene: TRBJ1-5
D gene: TRBD1
V gene: TRBV28
CDR3 protein: CASSSTGGSNQPQHF
CDR3 DNA: TGTGCCAGCAGCTCCACAGGGGGATCTAATCAGCCCCAGCATTTT

clone size: NA
J gene: TRBJ1-5
D gene: NA
V gene: TRBV4-1
CDR3 protein: CASSQDGAAHQPQHF
CDR3 DNA: TGCGCCAGCAGCCAAGATGGGGCAGCACATCAGCCCCAGCATTTT

clone size: NA
J gene: TRBJ1-5
D gene: NA
V gene: TRBV6-6
CDR3 protein: CASSYQGHPNQPQHF
CDR3 DNA: TGTGCCAGCAGTTACCAGGGACATCCCAATCAGCCCCAGCATTTT

clone size: NA
J gene: TRBJ2-7
D gene: TRBD2
V gene: TRBV4-3
CDR3 protein: CASSQVAGRSGEQYF
CDR3 DNA: TGCGCCAGCAGCCAAGTAGCGGGGCGCTCGGGTGAGCAGTACTTC

clone size: NA
J gene: TRBJ1-2
D gene: NA
V gene: TRBV6-2/TRBV6-3
CDR3 protein: CASSYGQLYGYTF
CDR3 DNA: TGTGCCAGCAGTTACGGGCAGCTATACGGCTACACCTTC

clone size: once
J gene: TRBJ2-1
D gene: NA
V gene: TRBV9
CDR3 protein: CASSVGGLGVRPEQFF
CDR3 DNA: TGTGCCAGCAGCGTAGGGGGTTTAGGGGTCCGCCCCGAGCAGTTCTTC

clone size: NA
J gene: TRBJ1-3
D gene: TRBD1
V gene: TRBV28
CDR3 protein: CASSLFGTVSNTIYF
CDR3 DNA: TGTGCCAGCAGTTTATTTGGGACAGTGAGTAACACCATATATTTT

clone size: NA
J gene: TRBJ1-1
D gene: TRBD1
V gene: TRBV7-2
CDR3 protein: CASSLEGARTEAFF
CDR3 DNA: TGTGCCAGCAGCTTAGAGGGGGCGAGGACTGAAGCTTTCTTT

clone size: once
J gene: TRBJ1-3
D gene: NA
V gene: TRBV7-2
CDR3 protein: CASSSYRVGSGNTIYF
CDR3 DNA: TGTGCCAGCAGCTCCTACAGGGTAGGCTCTGGAAACACCATATATTTT

clone size: NA
J gene: TRBJ2-2
D gene: TRBD2
V gene: TRBV7-3
CDR3 protein: CASSLQPLAEHGELFF
CDR3 DNA: TGTGCCAGCAGCTTACAACCCCTAGCGGAGCACGGGGAGCTGTTTTTT

clone size: many
J gene: TRBJ2-1
D gene: NA
V gene: TRBV7-9
CDR3 protein: CASSFSSVYNEQFF
CDR3 DNA: TGTGCCAGCAGCTTTTCAAGCGTTTACAATGAGCAGTTCTTC

clone size: NA
J gene: TRBJ2-1
D gene: TRBD1
V gene: TRBV7-9
CDR3 protein: CASSSPFGQGSGEQFF
CDR3 DNA: TGTGCCAGCAGCTCGCCGTTTGGACAGGGTTCAGGTGAGCAGTTCTTC

clone size: few
J gene: TRBJ1-4
D gene: NA
V gene: TRBV3-1/TRBV3-2
CDR3 protein: CASSQGVQPNEKLFF
CDR3 DNA: TGTGCCAGCAGCCAAGGCGTGCAACCTAATGAAAAACTGTTTTTT

clone size: few
J gene: TRBJ2-2
D gene: TRBD2
V gene: TRBV7-2
CDR3 protein: CASRGGRNTGELFF
CDR3 DNA: TGTGCCAGCAGGGGCGGGAGGAACACCGGGGAGCTGTTTTTT

clone size: NA
J gene: TRBJ2-3
D gene: TRBD2
V gene: TRBV28
CDR3 protein: CASSFPSSGGLSTDTQYF
CDR3 DNA: TGTGCCAGCAGTTTTCCGTCTAGCGGGGGCCTTAGCACAGATACGCAGTATTTT

clone size: NA
J gene: TRBJ1-1
D gene: NA
V gene: TRBV12-3/TRBV12-4
CDR3 protein: CASSLAQNTEAFF
CDR3 DNA: TGTGCCAGCAGTTTAGCCCAGAACACTGAAGCTTTCTTT

clone size: few
J gene: TRBJ2-4
D gene: NA
V gene: TRBV28
CDR3 protein: CASSLARGKNIQYF
CDR3 DNA: TGTGCCAGCAGTTTAGCCCGGGGAAAAAACATTCAGTACTTC

clone size: NA
J gene: TRBJ2-1
D gene: TRBD1
V gene: TRBV29-1
CDR3 protein: CSAPGQGTLSSYNEQFF
CDR3 DNA: TGCAGCGCTCCGGGACAGGGGACCCTCAGCTCCTACAATGAGCAGTTCTTC

clone size: NA
J gene: TRBJ2-3
D gene: TRBD1
V gene: TRBV6-1
CDR3 protein: CASSEYFRDRGFTDTQYF
CDR3 DNA: TGTGCCAGCAGTGAATACTTCAGGGACAGGGGGTTCACAGATACGCAGTATTTT

clone size: NA
J gene: TRBJ2-7
D gene: NA
V gene: TRBV28
CDR3 protein: CASSLVKLADEQYF
CDR3 DNA: TGTGCCAGCAGTTTAGTAAAATTGGCGGACGAGCAGTACTTC

clone size: once
J gene: TRBJ2-5
D gene: TRBD1
V gene: TRBV5-4
CDR3 protein: CASSSTGTGGQETQYF
CDR3 DNA: TGTGCCAGCAGCTCCACCGGGACAGGGGGCCAAGAGACCCAGTACTTC

clone size: NA
J gene: TRBJ2-1
D gene: TRBD2
V gene: TRBV27
CDR3 protein: CASSTSEYNEQFF
CDR3 DNA: TGTGCCAGCAGTACTAGCGAGTACAATGAGCAGTTCTTC

clone size: NA
J gene: TRBJ2-3
D gene: NA
V gene: TRBV3-1/TRBV3-2
CDR3 protein: CASSQEASGVAGTQYF
CDR3 DNA: TGTGCCAGCAGCCAAGAGGCCTCGGGGGTAGCAGGCACGCAGTATTTT

clone size: NA
J gene: TRBJ1-3
D gene: NA
V gene: TRBV30
CDR3 protein: CAWNGGRPGNTIYF
CDR3 DNA: TGTGCCTGGAACGGAGGGCGACCTGGAAACACCATATATTTT

clone size: NA
J gene: TRBJ2-5
D gene: TRBD2
V gene: TRBV12-3/TRBV12-4
CDR3 protein: CASSYSGEETQYF
CDR3 DNA: TGTGCCAGCAGTTATAGCGGGGAAGAGACCCAGTACTTC

clone size: NA
J gene: TRBJ2-3
D gene: TRBD2
V gene: TRBV10-1
CDR3 protein: CASRGGGEDTQYF
CDR3 DNA: TGCGCCAGCAGAGGCGGGGGGGAGGATACGCAGTATTTT

clone size: NA
J gene: TRBJ2-7
D gene: NA
V gene: TRBV29-1
CDR3 protein: CSASQGGYEQYF
CDR3 DNA: TGCAGCGCTTCCCAAGGGGGCTACGAGCAGTACTTC

clone size: few
J gene: TRBJ2-3
D gene: TRBD2
V gene: TRBV19
CDR3 protein: CASSIDPGGARDTQYF
CDR3 DNA: TGTGCCAGTAGTATAGATCCCGGGGGGGCCAGAGATACGCAGTATTTT

clone size: NA
J gene: TRBJ2-2
D gene: NA
V gene: TRBV5-5
CDR3 protein: CASSLLSANTGELFF
CDR3 DNA: TGTGCCAGCAGCTTGCTCAGCGCGAACACCGGGGAGCTGTTTTTT

clone size: NA
J gene: TRBJ2-7
D gene: TRBD1
V gene: TRBV18
CDR3 protein: CASSLGTGGYEQYF
CDR3 DNA: TGTGCCAGCTCACTAGGGACAGGGGGCTACGAGCAGTACTTC

clone size: few
J gene: TRBJ2-3
D gene: NA
V gene: TRBV4-1
CDR3 protein: CASSPVKADYHTQYF
CDR3 DNA: TGCGCCAGCAGCCCCGTAAAGGCCGACTACCATACGCAGTATTTT

clone size: NA
J gene: TRBJ2-3
D gene: NA
V gene: TRBV24-1
CDR3 protein: CATSDPTEIGGGTDTQYF
CDR3 DNA: TGTGCCACCAGTGATCCTACAGAAATCGGAGGGGGCACAGATACGCAGTATTTT